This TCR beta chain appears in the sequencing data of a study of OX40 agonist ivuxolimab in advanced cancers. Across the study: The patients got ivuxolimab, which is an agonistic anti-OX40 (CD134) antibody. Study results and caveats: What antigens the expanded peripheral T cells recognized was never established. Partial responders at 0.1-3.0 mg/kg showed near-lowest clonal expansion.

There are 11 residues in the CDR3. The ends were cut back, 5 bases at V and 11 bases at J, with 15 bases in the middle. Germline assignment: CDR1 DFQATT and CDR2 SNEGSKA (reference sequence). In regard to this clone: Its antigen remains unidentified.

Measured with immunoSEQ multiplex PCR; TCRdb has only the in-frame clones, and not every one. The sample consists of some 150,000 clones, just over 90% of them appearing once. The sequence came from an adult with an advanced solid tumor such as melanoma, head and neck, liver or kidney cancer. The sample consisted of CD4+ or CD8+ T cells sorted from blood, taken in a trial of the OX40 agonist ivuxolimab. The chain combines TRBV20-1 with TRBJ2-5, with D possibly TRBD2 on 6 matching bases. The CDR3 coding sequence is TGCAGTGCTCCGGGCTTACGGGAGCAGTACTTC. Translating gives CSAPGLREQYF.